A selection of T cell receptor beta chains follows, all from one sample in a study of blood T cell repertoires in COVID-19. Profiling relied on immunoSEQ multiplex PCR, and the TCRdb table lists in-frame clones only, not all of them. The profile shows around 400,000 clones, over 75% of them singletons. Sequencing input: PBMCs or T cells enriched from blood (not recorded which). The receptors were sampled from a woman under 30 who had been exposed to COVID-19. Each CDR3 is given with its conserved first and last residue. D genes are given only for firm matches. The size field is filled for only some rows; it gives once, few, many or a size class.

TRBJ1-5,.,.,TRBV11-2,CASSYGEGQPQHF,TGTGCCAGCAGCTACGGGGAGGGTCAGCCCCAGCATTTT
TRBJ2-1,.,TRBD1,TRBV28,CASSSQYRGPYNEQFF,TGTGCCAGCAGTTCCCAATACAGGGGACCCTACAATGAGCAGTTCTTC
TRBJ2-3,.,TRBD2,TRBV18,CASSPGRGLAGEPPGTQYF,TGTGCCAGCTCACCCGGTCGCGGACTAGCGGGAGAGCCTCCGGGTACGCAGTATTTT
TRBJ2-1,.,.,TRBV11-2,CASSFAFSHTGNEQFF,TGTGCCAGCAGCTTTGCCTTTAGCCATACGGGGAATGAGCAGTTCTTC
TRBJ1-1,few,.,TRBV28,CASSPTGMNTEAFF,TGTGCCAGCAGTCCTACAGGGATGAACACTGAAGCTTTCTTT
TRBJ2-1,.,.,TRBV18,CASSPQNYNEQFF,TGTGCCAGCTCACCCCAGAATTACAATGAGCAGTTCTTC
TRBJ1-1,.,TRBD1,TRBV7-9,CASSFQGQVKEEAFF,TGTGCCAGCAGCTTCCAGGGACAGGTTAAGGAGGAAGCTTTCTTT
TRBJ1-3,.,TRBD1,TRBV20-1,CSASRGGQVSGNTIYF,TGCAGTGCTAGTAGAGGGGGACAGGTCTCCGGAAACACCATATATTTT
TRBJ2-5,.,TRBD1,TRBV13,CASSFRQGEETQYF,TGTGCCAGCAGCTTTAGACAGGGGGAAGAGACCCAGTACTTC
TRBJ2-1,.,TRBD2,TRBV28,CASSPLAGLGNEQFF,TGTGCCAGCAGCCCACTAGCGGGCTTAGGAAATGAGCAGTTCTTC
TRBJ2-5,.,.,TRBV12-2,CASRLLSGDSPYF,TGTGCAAGTCGCTTATTGTCTGGAGACTCCCCGTACTTC
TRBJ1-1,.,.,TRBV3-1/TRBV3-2,CASSPWAPTEAFF,TGTGCCAGCAGCCCCTGGGCTCCCACTGAAGCTTTCTTT
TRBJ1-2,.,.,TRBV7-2,CASELIAGDYGYTF,TGTGCCAGCGAGCTTATAGCGGGGGACTATGGCTACACCTTC
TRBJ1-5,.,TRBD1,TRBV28,CASSLRDRGVNQPQHF,TGTGCCAGCAGTTTACGCGACAGGGGCGTCAATCAGCCCCAGCATTTT
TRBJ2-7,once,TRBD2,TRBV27,CASSRLAFTTYEQYF,TGTGCCAGCAGTAGACTAGCCTTTACTACCTACGAGCAGTACTTC
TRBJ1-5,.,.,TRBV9,CASSVSGDRNQPQHF,TGTGCCAGCAGCGTATCCGGTGATCGCAATCAGCCCCAGCATTTT
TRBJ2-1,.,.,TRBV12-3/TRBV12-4,CASSFPGYNEQFF,TGTGCCAGCAGTTTTCCGGGATACAATGAGCAGTTCTTC
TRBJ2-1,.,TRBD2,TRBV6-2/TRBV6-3,CASSYRTSGLNEQFF,TGTGCCAGCAGTTATAGGACTAGCGGACTAAATGAGCAGTTCTTC
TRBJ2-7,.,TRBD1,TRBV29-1,CSVTKTGGSSYEQYF,TGCAGCGTTACAAAGACAGGGGGTAGCTCCTACGAGCAGTACTTC
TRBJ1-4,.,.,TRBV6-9,CASTWGDPAKLFF,TGTGCCAGCACTTGGGGAGACCCAGCGAAACTGTTTTTT
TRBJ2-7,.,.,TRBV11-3,CASSLEPGFEQYF,TGTGCCAGCAGCTTAGAACCGGGTTTCGAGCAGTACTTC
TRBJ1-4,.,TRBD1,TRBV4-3,CASSQPGGEKLFF,TGCGCCAGCAGCCAACCAGGGGGTGAAAAACTGTTTTTT
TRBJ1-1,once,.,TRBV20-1,CSADGTKVLF,TGCAGTGCTGACGGGACAAAAGTCCTCTTT
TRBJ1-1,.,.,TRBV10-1,CASTPGGRMNTEAFF,TGCGCCAGCACCCCGGGGGGTCGAATGAACACTGAAGCTTTCTTT
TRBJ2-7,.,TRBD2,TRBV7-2,CASSRDYYEQYF,TGTGCCAGCAGCCGGGACTATTACGAGCAGTACTTC
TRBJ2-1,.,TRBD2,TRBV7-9,CASSTSGTGSYNEQFF,TGTGCCAGCAGCACGAGCGGGACGGGATCCTACAATGAGCAGTTCTTC
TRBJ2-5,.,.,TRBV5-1,CASSGTWGDRETQYF,TGCGCCAGCAGCGGGACCTGGGGAGACAGGGAGACCCAGTACTTC
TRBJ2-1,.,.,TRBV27,CASSLLASYEQFF,TGTGCCAGCAGTTTATTGGCTAGCTATGAGCAGTTCTTC
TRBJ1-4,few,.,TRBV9,CASSVGQVSNEKLFF,TGTGCCAGCAGCGTAGGCCAGGTGTCTAATGAAAAACTGTTTTTT
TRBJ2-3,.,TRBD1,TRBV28,CASRTGVDTQYF,TGTGCCAGCCGCACAGGGGTCGATACGCAGTATTTT
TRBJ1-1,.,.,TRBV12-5,CASGLVLGRRTMNTEAFF,TGTGCTAGTGGTTTGGTATTGGGGAGGCGTACAATGAACACTGAAGCTTTCTTT
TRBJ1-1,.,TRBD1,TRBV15,CATSRGGTAGNTEAFF,TGTGCCACCAGCAGAGGCGGGACAGCGGGGAACACTGAAGCTTTCTTT
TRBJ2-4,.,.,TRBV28,CASSLGGRGDIQYF,TGTGCCAGCAGTTTAGGTGGCAGGGGGGACATTCAGTACTTC
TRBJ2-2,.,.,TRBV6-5,CASSPGGELFF,TGTGCCAGCAGCCCGGGCGGGGAGCTGTTTTTT
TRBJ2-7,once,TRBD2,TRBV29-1,CSVELAGDYEQYF,TGCAGCGTTGAGCTAGCGGGAGATTACGAGCAGTACTTC
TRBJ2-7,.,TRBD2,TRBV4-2,CASSQVGSGGAPYEQYF,TGTGCCAGCAGCCAAGTTGGTAGCGGGGGGGCCCCCTACGAGCAGTACTTC
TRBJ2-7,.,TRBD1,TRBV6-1,CASSEWDSTYEQYF,TGTGCCAGCAGTGAATGGGACAGTACCTACGAGCAGTACTTC
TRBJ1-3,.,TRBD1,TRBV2,CASRRQGAAGNTIYF,TGTGCCAGCAGACGACAGGGAGCCGCTGGAAACACCATATATTTT
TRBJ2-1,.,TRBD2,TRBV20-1,CSASRRLAGGGDEQFF,TGCAGTGCTAGTAGGCGGCTAGCGGGAGGCGGCGATGAGCAGTTCTTC
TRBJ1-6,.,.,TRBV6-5,CASRGGGVSNSPLHF,TGTGCCAGCAGAGGGGGGGGCGTCTCTAATTCACCCCTCCACTTT
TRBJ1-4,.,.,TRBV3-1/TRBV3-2,CASSQATGSNEKLFF,TGTGCCAGCAGCCAAGCGACAGGAAGTAATGAAAAACTGTTTTTT
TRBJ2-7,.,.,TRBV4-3,CASSQDFQGGYEQYF,TGCGCCAGCAGCCAAGACTTCCAGGGGGGTTACGAGCAGTACTTC
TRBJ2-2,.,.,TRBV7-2,CASSLGFRDGDTGELFF,TGTGCCAGCAGCTTAGGTTTCCGGGATGGGGACACCGGGGAGCTGTTTTTT
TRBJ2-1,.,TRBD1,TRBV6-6,CASSDGQVSNEQFF,TGTGCCAGCAGTGATGGACAGGTTAGCAATGAGCAGTTCTTC
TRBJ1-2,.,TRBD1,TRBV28,CASSSGQGYGYTF,TGTGCCAGCAGTTCGGGACAGGGCTATGGCTACACCTTC
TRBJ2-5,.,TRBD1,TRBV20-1,CTDRRETQYF,TGCACGGACAGGAGAGAGACCCAGTACTTC
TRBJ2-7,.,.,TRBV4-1,CASSPVVSYEQYF,TGCGCCAGCAGCCCCGTTGTCTCCTACGAGCAGTACTTC
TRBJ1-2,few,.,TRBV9,CASRQGELYGYTF,TGTGCCAGCAGACAGGGAGAACTCTATGGCTACACCTTC
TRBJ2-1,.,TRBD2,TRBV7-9,CAGRTESSSGSPYNEQFF,TGTGCCGGACGGACAGAATCAAGTAGCGGGAGCCCTTACAATGAGCAGTTCTTC
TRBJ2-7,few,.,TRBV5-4,CASSLGLQGGYYEQYF,TGTGCCAGCAGCTTGGGACTACAGGGGGGGTACTACGAGCAGTACTTC
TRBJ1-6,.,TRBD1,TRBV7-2,CASRDRTGGSPLHF,TGTGCCAGCAGGGATCGGACAGGCGGTTCACCCCTCCACTTT
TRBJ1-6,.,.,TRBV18,CASSPRATGGGNSPLHF,TGTGCCAGCTCACCACGGGCTACTGGGGGCGGTAATTCACCCCTCCACTTT
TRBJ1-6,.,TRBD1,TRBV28,CASSLGTGGGSPLHF,TGTGCCAGCAGTTTAGGGACAGGGGGTGGTTCACCCCTCCACTTT